The T cell receptor beta chain described here comes from a study of cytomegalovirus exposure and HLA in healthy donors. CDR1 is SGHRS, CDR2 YFSETQ, per germline. V lost 5 bases and J lost 0, with 8 bases in between. CDR3 length: 13 amino acids. Both 60 Vbeta primers and 13 Jbeta primers went into the PCR. The data were produced by immunoSEQ multiplex PCR, yet TCRdb's version contains in-frame clones alone and is incomplete. Here the sample spans about 190,000 clones, roughly four fifths being singletons. The clonotype was recovered from a woman under 30 in good health and CMV-seropositive. The sequenced sample consisted of PBMCs. The rearrangement links TRBV5-1 to TRBJ1-1; D gene ambiguous. The DNA of the CDR3 is TGCGCCAGCAGTCCGTTAATGAACACTGAAGCTTTCTTT. The encoded protein is CASSPLMNTEAFF.